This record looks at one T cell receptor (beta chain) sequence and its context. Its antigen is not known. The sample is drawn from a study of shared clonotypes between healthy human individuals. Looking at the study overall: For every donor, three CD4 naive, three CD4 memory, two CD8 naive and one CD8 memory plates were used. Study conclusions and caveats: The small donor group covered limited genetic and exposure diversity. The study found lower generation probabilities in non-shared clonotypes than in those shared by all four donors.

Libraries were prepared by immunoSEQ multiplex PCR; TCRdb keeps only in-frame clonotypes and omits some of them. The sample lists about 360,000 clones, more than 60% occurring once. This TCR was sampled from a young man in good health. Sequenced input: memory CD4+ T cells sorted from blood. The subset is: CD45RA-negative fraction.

The CDR3 loop reads CASSFPGSNYGYTF. DNA for the CDR3: TGTGCCAGCAGTTTTCCGGGATCTAACTATGGCTACACCTTC. The chain couples TRBV28 to TRBJ1-2; unclear D gene. CDR3 length: 14 amino acids. V lost 3 bases to trimming and J lost 0 bases, with 8 bases between them. Germline CDR1 MDHEN, CDR2 SYDVKM.